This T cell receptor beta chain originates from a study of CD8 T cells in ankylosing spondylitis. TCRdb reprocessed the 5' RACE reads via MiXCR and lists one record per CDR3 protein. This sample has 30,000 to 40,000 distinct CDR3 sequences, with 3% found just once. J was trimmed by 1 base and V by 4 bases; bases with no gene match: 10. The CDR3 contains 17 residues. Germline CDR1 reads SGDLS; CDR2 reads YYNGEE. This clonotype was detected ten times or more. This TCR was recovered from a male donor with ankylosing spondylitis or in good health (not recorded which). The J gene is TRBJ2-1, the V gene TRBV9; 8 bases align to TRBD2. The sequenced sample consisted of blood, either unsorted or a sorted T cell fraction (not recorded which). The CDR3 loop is CASSPLSGGASYNEQFF. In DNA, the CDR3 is TGTGCCAGCAGCCCCCTTTCCGGGGGGGCGTCCTACAATGAGCAGTTCTTC.